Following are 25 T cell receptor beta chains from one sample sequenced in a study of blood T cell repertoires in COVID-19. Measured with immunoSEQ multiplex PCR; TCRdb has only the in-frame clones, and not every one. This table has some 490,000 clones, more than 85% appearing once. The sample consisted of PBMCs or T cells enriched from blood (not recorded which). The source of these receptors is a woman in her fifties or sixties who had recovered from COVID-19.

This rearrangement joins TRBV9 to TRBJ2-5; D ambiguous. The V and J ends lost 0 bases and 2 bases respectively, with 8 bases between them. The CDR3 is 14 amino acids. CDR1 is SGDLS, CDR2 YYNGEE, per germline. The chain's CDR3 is CASSVAGGQETQYF. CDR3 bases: TGTGCCAGCAGCGTAGCTGGCGGACAAGAGACCCAGTACTTC.

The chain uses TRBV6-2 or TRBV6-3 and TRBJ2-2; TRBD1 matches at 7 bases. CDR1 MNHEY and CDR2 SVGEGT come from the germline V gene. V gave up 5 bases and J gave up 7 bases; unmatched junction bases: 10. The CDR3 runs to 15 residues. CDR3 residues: CASSTDRVSSGELFF. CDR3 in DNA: TGTGCCAGCAGTACCGACAGGGTTTCTAGCGGGGAGCTGTTTTTT.

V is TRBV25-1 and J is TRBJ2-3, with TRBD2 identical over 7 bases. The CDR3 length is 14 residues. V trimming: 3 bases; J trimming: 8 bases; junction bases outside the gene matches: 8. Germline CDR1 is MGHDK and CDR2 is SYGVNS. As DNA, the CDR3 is TGTGCCAGCAGTGATTCTAGAGGGAGGGGTACGCAGTATTTT. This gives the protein CASSDSRGRGTQYF.

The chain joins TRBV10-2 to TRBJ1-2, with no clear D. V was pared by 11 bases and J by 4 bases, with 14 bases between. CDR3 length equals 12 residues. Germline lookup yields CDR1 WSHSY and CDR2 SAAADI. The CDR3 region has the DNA TGCGCCTCGGGAGGCGGCGCCTATGGCTACACCTTC. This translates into CASGGGAYGYTF.

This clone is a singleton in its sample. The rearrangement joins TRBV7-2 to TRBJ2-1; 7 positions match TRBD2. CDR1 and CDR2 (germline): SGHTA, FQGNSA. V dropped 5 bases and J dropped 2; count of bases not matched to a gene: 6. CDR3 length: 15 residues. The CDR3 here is CASSTTSATYNEQFF. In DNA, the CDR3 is TGTGCCAGCAGCACTACTAGCGCTACCTACAATGAGCAGTTCTTC.

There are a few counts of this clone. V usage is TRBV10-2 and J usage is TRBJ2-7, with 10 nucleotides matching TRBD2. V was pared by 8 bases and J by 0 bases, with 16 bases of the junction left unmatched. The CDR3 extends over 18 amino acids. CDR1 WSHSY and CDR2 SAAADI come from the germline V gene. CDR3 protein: CASRESTSGAKPSYEQYF. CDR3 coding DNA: TGCGCCAGCCGCGAAAGTACTAGCGGGGCCAAACCCTCCTACGAGCAGTACTTC.

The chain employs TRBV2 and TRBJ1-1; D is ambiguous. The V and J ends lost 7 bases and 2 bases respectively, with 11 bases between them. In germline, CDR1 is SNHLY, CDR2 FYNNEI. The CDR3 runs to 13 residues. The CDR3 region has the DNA TGTGCCAGCACCGAGGAGCTCAACACTGAAGCTTTCTTT. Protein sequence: CASTEELNTEAFF.

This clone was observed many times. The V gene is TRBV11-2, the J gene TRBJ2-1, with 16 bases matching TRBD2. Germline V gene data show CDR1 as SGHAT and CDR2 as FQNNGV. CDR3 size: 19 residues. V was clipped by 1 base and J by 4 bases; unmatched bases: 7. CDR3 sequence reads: CASSLVGLAGGPNYNEQFF. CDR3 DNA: TGTGCCAGCAGCTTAGTGGGACTAGCGGGGGGGCCTAATTACAATGAGCAGTTCTTC.

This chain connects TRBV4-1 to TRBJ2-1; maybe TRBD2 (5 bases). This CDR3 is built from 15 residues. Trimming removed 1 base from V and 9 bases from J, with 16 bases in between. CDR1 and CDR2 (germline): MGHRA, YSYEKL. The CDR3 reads CASSQALTRGGEQFF. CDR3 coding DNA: TGCGCCAGCAGCCAAGCACTCACTAGAGGCGGTGAGCAGTTCTTC.

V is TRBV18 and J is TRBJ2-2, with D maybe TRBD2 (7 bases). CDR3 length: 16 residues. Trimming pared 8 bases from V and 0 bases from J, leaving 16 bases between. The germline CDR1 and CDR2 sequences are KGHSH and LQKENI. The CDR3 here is CASQGRGTTNTGELFF. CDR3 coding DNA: TGTGCCAGCCAGGGGCGGGGGACAACGAACACCGGGGAGCTGTTTTTT.

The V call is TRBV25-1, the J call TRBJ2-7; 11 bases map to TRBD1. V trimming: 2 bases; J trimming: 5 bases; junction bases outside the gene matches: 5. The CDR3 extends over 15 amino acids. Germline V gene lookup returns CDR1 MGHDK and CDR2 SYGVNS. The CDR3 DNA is TGTGCCAGCAGTGAAACGACGGGACAGGGGGACGAGCAGTACTTC. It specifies CASSETTGQGDEQYF.

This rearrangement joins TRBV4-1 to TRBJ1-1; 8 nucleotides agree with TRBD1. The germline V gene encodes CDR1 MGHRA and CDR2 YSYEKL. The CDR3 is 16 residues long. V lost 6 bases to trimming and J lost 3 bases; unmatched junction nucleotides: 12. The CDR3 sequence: CASSPGQGNGDTEAFF. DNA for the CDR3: TGCGCCAGCAGTCCTGGACAGGGTAATGGGGACACTGAAGCTTTCTTT.

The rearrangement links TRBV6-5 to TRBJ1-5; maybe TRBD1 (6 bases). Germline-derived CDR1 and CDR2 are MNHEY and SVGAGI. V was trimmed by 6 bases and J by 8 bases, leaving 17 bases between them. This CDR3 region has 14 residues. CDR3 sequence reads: CASSSTGNREPQHF. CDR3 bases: TGTGCCAGCAGCTCGACAGGTAATAGAGAGCCCCAGCATTTT.

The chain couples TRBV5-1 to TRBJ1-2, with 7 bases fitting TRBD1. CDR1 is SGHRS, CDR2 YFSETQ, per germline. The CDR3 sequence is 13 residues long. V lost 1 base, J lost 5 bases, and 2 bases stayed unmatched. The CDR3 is CASSLQGEYGYTF. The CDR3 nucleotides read TGCGCCAGCAGCTTGCAGGGGGAGTATGGCTACACCTTC.

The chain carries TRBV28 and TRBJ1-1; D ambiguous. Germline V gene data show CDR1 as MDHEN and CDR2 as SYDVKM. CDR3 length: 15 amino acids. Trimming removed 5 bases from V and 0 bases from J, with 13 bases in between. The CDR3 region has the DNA TGTGCCAGCAGTCCTCCGCCGGTCATGAACACTGAAGCTTTCTTT. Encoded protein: CASSPPPVMNTEAFF.

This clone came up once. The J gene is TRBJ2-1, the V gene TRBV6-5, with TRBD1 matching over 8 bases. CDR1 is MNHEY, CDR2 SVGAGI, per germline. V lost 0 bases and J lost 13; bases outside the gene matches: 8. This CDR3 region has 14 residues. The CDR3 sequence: CASSYSGQGALQFF. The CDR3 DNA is TGTGCCAGCAGTTACTCTGGGCAGGGGGCCTTACAGTTCTTC.

CDR3 in DNA: TGTGCCAGCGGGGCAGTTCTGTACAATGAGCAGTTCTTC. This gives the protein CASGAVLYNEQFF. The chain has TRBV2 and TRBJ2-1, with D tentatively TRBD1 (5 bases). From germline, CDR1 is SNHLY and CDR2 FYNNEI. The V end was cut by 8 bases, the J end by 4 bases, with 12 bases between. The CDR3 covers 13 residues.

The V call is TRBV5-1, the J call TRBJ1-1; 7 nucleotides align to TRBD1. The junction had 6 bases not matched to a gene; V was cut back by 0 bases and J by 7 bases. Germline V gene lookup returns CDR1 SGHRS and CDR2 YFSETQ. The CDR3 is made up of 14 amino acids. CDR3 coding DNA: TGCGCCAGCAGCTTGGGTTCAGGGGGTAATGAAGCTTTCTTT. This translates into CASSLGSGGNEAFF.

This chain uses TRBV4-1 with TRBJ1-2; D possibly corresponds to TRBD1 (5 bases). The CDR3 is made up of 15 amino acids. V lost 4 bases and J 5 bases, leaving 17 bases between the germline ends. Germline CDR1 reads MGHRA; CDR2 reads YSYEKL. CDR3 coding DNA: TGCGCCAGCAGCCTGCCTGCCGAGGGGAGGTATGGCTACACCTTC. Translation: CASSLPAEGRYGYTF.

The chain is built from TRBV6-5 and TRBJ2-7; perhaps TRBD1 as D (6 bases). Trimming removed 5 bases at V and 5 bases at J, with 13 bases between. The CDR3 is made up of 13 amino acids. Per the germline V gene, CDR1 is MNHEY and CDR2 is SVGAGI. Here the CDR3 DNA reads TGTGCCAGCAGTCCTGAAACAGGGAACGAGCAGTACGTC. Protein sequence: CASSPETGNEQYV.

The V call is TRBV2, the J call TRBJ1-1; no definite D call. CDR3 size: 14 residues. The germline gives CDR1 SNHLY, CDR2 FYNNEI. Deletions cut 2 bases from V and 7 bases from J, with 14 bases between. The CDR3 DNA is TGTGCCAGCAGTGAAAGCAGCGGAGAGGATGAAGCTTTCTTT. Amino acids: CASSESSGEDEAFF.

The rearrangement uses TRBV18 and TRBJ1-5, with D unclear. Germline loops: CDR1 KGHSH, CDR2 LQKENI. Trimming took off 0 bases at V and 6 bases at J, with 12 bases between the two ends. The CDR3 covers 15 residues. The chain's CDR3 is CASSPPSAGFQPQHF. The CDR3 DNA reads TGTGCCAGCTCACCACCGTCGGCGGGGTTTCAGCCCCAGCATTTT.

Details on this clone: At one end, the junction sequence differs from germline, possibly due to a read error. In DNA, the CDR3 is TGTGCCAGCAGCTTAGCGGGGGTTCAAAAGCTGTTTTTT. Protein product: CASSLAGVQKLFF. The chain combines TRBV11-2 with TRBJ1-4; a weak D match, TRBD1 (5 bases). Germline V CDR1 and CDR2: SGHAT, FQNNGV. The CDR3 consists of 13 residues.

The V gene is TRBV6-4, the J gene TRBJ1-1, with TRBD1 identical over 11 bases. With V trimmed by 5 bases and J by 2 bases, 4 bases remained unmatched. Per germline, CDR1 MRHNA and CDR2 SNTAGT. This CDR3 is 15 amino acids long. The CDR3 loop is CASSPGQGVNTEAFF. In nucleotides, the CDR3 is TGTGCCAGCAGTCCGGGACAGGGGGTTAACACTGAAGCTTTCTTT.

The CDR3 protein is CASSYQGAREKLFF. CDR3 nucleotides: TGTGCCAGCAGTTACCAGGGGGCGCGTGAAAAACTGTTTTTT. The rearrangement joins TRBV6-6 to TRBJ1-4; 8 bases are a match to TRBD1. The V gene's germline CDR1 is MNHNY and CDR2 SVGAGI (reference sequence). The ends lost 2 bases at V and 7 bases at J; junction bases unmatched: 3. The length of the CDR3 is 14 residues.